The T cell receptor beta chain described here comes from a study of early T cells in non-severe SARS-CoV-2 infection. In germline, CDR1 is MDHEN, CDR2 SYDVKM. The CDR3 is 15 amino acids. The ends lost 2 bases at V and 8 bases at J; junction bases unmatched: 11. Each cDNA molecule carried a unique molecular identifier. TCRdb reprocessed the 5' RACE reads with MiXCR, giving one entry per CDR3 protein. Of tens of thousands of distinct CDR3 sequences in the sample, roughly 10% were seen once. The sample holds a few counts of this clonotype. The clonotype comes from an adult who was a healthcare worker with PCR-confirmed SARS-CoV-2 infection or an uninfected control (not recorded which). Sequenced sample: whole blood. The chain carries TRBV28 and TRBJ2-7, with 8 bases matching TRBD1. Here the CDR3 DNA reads TGTGCCAGCAGTTTAGCCGGGACAGGTACTACGAAGCAGTACTTC. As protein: CASSLAGTGTTKQYF.